The 15 T cell receptor beta chains listed next were all sequenced from one sample in a study of shared clonotypes between healthy human individuals (dated by TCRdb to 2020 to 2022). The receptor library was made with the immunoSEQ multiplex PCR assay. The immuneACCESS repertoire file appears here via TCRdb, limited to in-frame rearrangements. These files lack a portion of the clones; in checked studies, under half of the deficit traces to unresolved V genes, and the cause of the others is not known. The sample records around 1,100,000 clones, approximately 80% of which are singletons. More than 0.85% of the sample rests with the top ten. The sequencing sample was made of memory CD4+ T cells from PBMCs. In the paper's terms, the cell subset or site label means: CD45RA-negative fraction. The receptors come from a young man in good health. Some clones in this sample may be carry-over from other donors' samples.

The chain links TRBV4-1 to TRBJ1-4; 8 nucleotides align to TRBD1. From germline, CDR1 is MGHRA and CDR2 YSYEKL. Trimming at V came to 3 bases and at J to 8 bases, leaving 5 bases not matched to a gene. The CDR3 spans 14 residues. Written as DNA, the CDR3 is TGCGCCAGCAGCCAGGGACAGGTCGAAGAAAAACTGTTTTTT. Its translation: CASSQGQVEEKLFF.

This sequence joins TRBV6-5 and TRBJ2-7, with D tentatively TRBD1 (6 bases). Deletions cut 6 bases from V and 3 bases from J, with 12 bases between. The CDR3 consists of 13 residues. Germline CDR1 MNHEY, CDR2 SVGAGI. This CDR3 reads CASSMGAFYEQYF. DNA for the CDR3: TGTGCCAGCAGCATGGGGGCCTTCTACGAGCAGTACTTC.

This clone has more than one count but fewer than ten. The CDR3 DNA sequence: TGTGCCAGCAGCTCCACCGGGACCTACAATGAGCAGTTCTTC. As protein: CASSSTGTYNEQFF. The chain recombines TRBV7-3 with TRBJ2-1, with D possibly matching TRBD2 (5 bases). The germline CDR1 and CDR2 sequences are SGHTA and FQGTGA. The CDR3 runs to 14 residues. V shed 4 bases and J shed 2 bases, with 9 bases lying between them.

This chain uses TRBV6-1 with TRBJ1-2; D gene uncertain. Trimming pared 0 bases from V and 7 bases from J, leaving 12 bases between. Germline loops: CDR1 MNHNS, CDR2 SASEGT. There are 14 residues in the CDR3. The CDR3 region is CASSEAVGRSGYTF. The CDR3 DNA reads as TGTGCCAGCAGTGAAGCGGTGGGAAGGTCTGGCTACACCTTC.

Points on this clone: Other DNA sequences within the sample encode an identical CDR3. The V and J genes are TRBV18 and TRBJ2-2; no clear D gene. V lost 4 bases and J 1 base, leaving 4 bases between the germline ends. Germline V gene lookup returns CDR1 KGHSH and CDR2 LQKENI. This CDR3 region has 13 residues. The CDR3 nucleotides read TGTGCCAGCTCACGCGTGAACACCGGGGAGCTGTTTTTT. Amino acids: CASSRVNTGELFF.

The rearrangement links TRBV10-3 to TRBJ2-1; D assignment may be TRBD1 or TRBD2 (7 bases each). V lost 8 bases and J lost 8, with 13 bases in between. Germline values: CDR1 ENHRY, CDR2 SYGVKD. The CDR3 extends over 12 amino acids. CDR3 nucleotides: TGTGCCATCGGTCAGGGGGGGGATGAGCAGTTCTTC. It is translated as CAIGQGGDEQFF.

CDR3 residues: CASSTQLTDTQYF. The CDR3 DNA reads TGTGCCAGCAGTACGCAACTCACAGATACGCAGTATTTT. The chain couples TRBV2 to TRBJ2-3; D not certain. The CDR3 extends over 13 amino acids. Trimming left V 5 bases short and J 2 bases short, with 8 bases between. The germline V gene encodes CDR1 SNHLY and CDR2 FYNNEI.

This clone was counted a few times. This chain connects TRBV29-1 to TRBJ2-7, with D possibly being TRBD2 (5 bases). CDR3 length equals 13 residues. Deletions cut 4 bases from V and 5 bases from J, with 15 bases between. CDR1 and CDR2 (germline): SQVTM, ANQGSEA. CDR3 nucleotides: TGCAGCGTTGGCCGGCTAGCAGAAAACGAGCAGTACTTC. This sequence encodes CSVGRLAENEQYF.

This chain links TRBV5-1 with TRBJ2-2; 10 bases agree with TRBD2. Germline values: CDR1 SGHRS, CDR2 YFSETQ. Trimming at V came to 2 bases and at J to 6 bases, leaving 4 bases not matched to a gene. This CDR3 is 15 amino acids long. In DNA, the CDR3 is TGCGCCAGCAGCTTACTAGCGGGACCTTCCGGGGAGCTGTTTTTT. Its translation: CASSLLAGPSGELFF.

The genes are TRBV29-1 and TRBJ1-2, with D possibly TRBD1 on 5 matching bases. Germline CDR1 SQVTM, CDR2 ANQGSEA. CDR3 length equals 13 residues. The germline V and J ends were trimmed by 6 bases and 7 bases, with 18 bases remaining between them. As DNA, the CDR3 is TGCAGCGTCCGGATGGGGCGAGGCACTGGCTACACCTTC. This sequence encodes CSVRMGRGTGYTF.

As concerns this clone: One end of the junction does not line up with germline, which may come from a read error. This rearrangement joins TRBV7-7 to TRBJ2-5; 8 bases line up with TRBD1. Germline assignment: CDR1 SSHAT and CDR2 FNYEAQ (reference sequence). The CDR3 runs 13 residues. CDR3 region: CASSQRQGETQYF. The CDR3 DNA sequence: TGTGCTAGCAGCCAGAGACAGGGGGAGACCCAGTACTTC.

Only a few counts were recorded for this clone. In the same sample, other DNA sequences code for this CDR3. This sequence joins TRBV2 and TRBJ2-1, with 11 bases aligning to TRBD2. The germline gives CDR1 SNHLY, CDR2 FYNNEI. V trimming: 6 bases; J trimming: 3 bases; junction bases outside the gene matches: 4. This CDR3 region has 15 residues. The CDR3 bases are TGTGCCAGCAGACCAACTAGCGGGAGCTACAATGAGCAGTTCTTC. Translation gives CASRPTSGSYNEQFF.

The chain uses TRBV28 and TRBJ2-7; D possibly matches TRBD1 or TRBD2 (7 bases each). Trimming removed 4 bases from V and 5 bases from J, with 12 bases in between. Germline CDR1 reads MDHEN; CDR2 reads SYDVKM. This CDR3 is 13 amino acids long. DNA of the CDR3: TGTGCCAGCAGTTCCCAGGGGGGGCACGAGCAGTACTTC. This sequence encodes CASSSQGGHEQYF.

The J gene is TRBJ1-1, the V gene TRBV19; D remains ambiguous. Per germline, CDR1 LNHDA and CDR2 SQIVND (reference sequence). The CDR3 is 14 amino acids. V was pared by 5 bases and J by 4 bases, with 14 bases between. Here the CDR3 reads CASSPRGAATEAFF. Here the CDR3 DNA reads TGTGCCAGTAGTCCCCGTGGAGCGGCCACTGAAGCTTTCTTT.

J is TRBJ2-1 and V is TRBV5-4; 10 bases match TRBD2. This CDR3 region has 15 residues. Trimming cost V 4 bases and J 8 bases; bases outside gene matches: 9. Per germline, CDR1 SGHNT and CDR2 YYREEE (reference sequence). CDR3 residues: CASSNPSGSEDEQFF. The DNA for the CDR3 is TGTGCCAGCAGCAACCCTAGCGGGAGCGAAGATGAGCAGTTCTTC.